Each of the 26 T cell receptor beta chains below was sequenced from the same sample in a study of T cell changes during pregnancy in multiple sclerosis. Profiled with immunoSEQ multiplex PCR; TCRdb holds only in-frame clones, not every one. The sample carries about 86,000 clones, approximately 90% recorded once. The sample consisted of peripheral blood, taken in the first trimester of pregnancy. The receptors here all came from a female donor in good health, enrolled as a control in a pregnancy study.

This clone was picked up one time. V is TRBV6-5 and J is TRBJ1-3; D ambiguous. Germline CDR1 is MNHEY and CDR2 is SVGAGI. CDR3 size: 11 residues. V dropped 8 bases and J dropped 4 bases, with 6 bases sitting between them. CDR3 sequence: CASVYGNTIYF. DNA of the CDR3: TGTGCCAGCGTCTACGGAAACACCATATATTTT.

The chain links TRBV11-1 to TRBJ1-2, with TRBD1 as a possible D gene (5 bases). The CDR3 totals 15 residues. Germline V lookup: CDR1 SGHAT, CDR2 FQDESV (reference sequence). V dropped 3 bases and J dropped 4 bases, with 15 bases sitting between them. This CDR3 is CASSFNGGESYGYTF. DNA of the CDR3: TGTGCCAGCAGCTTCAACGGGGGGGAGTCCTATGGCTACACCTTC.

The chain combines TRBV7-9 with TRBJ2-4; 9 bases align to TRBD1. CDR1 and CDR2 (germline): SEHNR, FQNEAQ (reference sequence). V gave up 1 base and J gave up 15 bases; unmatched junction bases: 7. CDR3 length equals 13 residues. CDR3: CASSLGGGQGRYF. CDR3 bases: TGTGCCAGCAGCTTAGGGGGCGGACAGGGGCGGTACTTC.

This clone was recorded only once. In nucleotides, the CDR3 is TGTGCCAGCAGCTTACAGGGTGCGAACACTGAAGCTTTCTTT. It codes for CASSLQGANTEAFF. The chain uses TRBV11-2 and TRBJ1-1, with D tentatively TRBD1 (5 bases). The CDR3 consists of 14 residues. V dropped 2 bases and J dropped 1 base, with 8 bases sitting between them. Germline V gene sequence: CDR1 SGHAT, CDR2 FQNNGV.

The chain has TRBV18 and TRBJ2-7, with D hard to call. The CDR3 is 16 residues long. The ends were cut back, 0 bases at V and 0 bases at J, with 12 bases in the middle. Germline CDR1 and CDR2: KGHSH and LQKENI. This chain's CDR3 is CASSPPALNTSYEQYF. CDR3 nucleotides: TGTGCCAGCTCACCACCGGCCCTTAACACCTCCTACGAGCAGTACTTC.

This chain links TRBV7-8 with TRBJ2-5, with TRBD2 identical over 9 bases. V shed 5 bases, J shed 2 bases, and the junction held 6 bases outside the gene matches. The CDR3 is 15 amino acids. The germline V gene has CDR1 SGHVS and CDR2 FQNEAQ. The chain's CDR3 is CASSRSGGAQETQYF. As DNA, the CDR3 is TGTGCCAGCAGCCGTAGCGGGGGAGCTCAAGAGACCCAGTACTTC.

The chain uses TRBV18 and TRBJ2-5; 11 bases match TRBD2. Germline loops: CDR1 KGHSH, CDR2 LQKENI. The CDR3 has 16 residues. The junction had 7 bases not matched to a gene; V was cut back by 6 bases and J by 1 base. CDR3 in DNA: TGTGCCAGCTCCCCGTCTAGCGGGGGGTCCCAAGAGACCCAGTACTTC. Translated: CASSPSSGGSQETQYF.

This clone was seen a handful of times. The chain links TRBV4-2 to TRBJ2-2, with 8 bases that match TRBD1. Germline V gene sequence: CDR1 LGHNA, CDR2 YNFKEQ. This CDR3 is built from 15 residues. The junction had 5 bases not matched to a gene; V was cut back by 4 bases and J by 4 bases. DNA of the CDR3: TGTGCCAGCAGCCCCTCACAGGGGGGCACCGGGGAGCTGTTTTTT. It encodes CASSPSQGGTGELFF.

V and J are TRBV7-2 and TRBJ1-2, with 9 bases lining up with TRBD1. Losses at the gene ends were 6 bases for V and 4 bases for J; bases not matched to a gene: 12. The CDR3 is made up of 16 amino acids. CDR1 SGHTA and CDR2 FQGNSA come from the germline V gene. This CDR3 is CASRQTGQGTGYGYTF. For the CDR3, the DNA is TGTGCCAGCAGGCAAACGGGACAGGGAACGGGCTATGGCTACACCTTC.

J is TRBJ1-2 and V is TRBV12-5; a possible D gene is TRBD1 (6 bases). This CDR3 contains 13 residues. V was shortened by 5 bases and J by 3 bases, with 10 bases between the two germline ends. Germline CDR1 is LGHNT and CDR2 is FRNRAP. The CDR3 DNA follows: TGTGCTAGTGGTCCCGACAGGCACTATGGCTACACCTTC. This translates into CASGPDRHYGYTF.

CDR3 in amino acids: CASSATGAAGNTIYF. Here the CDR3 DNA reads TGTGCCAGCAGCGCGACAGGGGCGGCTGGAAACACCATATATTTT. The chain joins TRBV11-2 to TRBJ1-3; 8 bases line up with TRBD1. The V gene's germline CDR1 is SGHAT and CDR2 FQNNGV. CDR3 length: 15 amino acids. Trimming removed 5 bases from V and 2 bases from J; junction bases left unmatched: 5.

This clone has just one count. The chain combines TRBV29-1 with TRBJ2-1; weak D call: TRBD2 (7 bases). CDR1 is SQVTM and CDR2 is ANQGSEA in the germline V gene. V lost 7 bases to trimming and J lost 5 bases, with 15 bases between them. The CDR3 has 13 residues. CDR3 amino acids: CSGKGGRNNEQFF. Written as DNA, the CDR3 is TGCAGCGGGAAGGGGGGGCGTAACAATGAGCAGTTCTTC.

The chain combines TRBV2 with TRBJ1-5, with D possibly being TRBD1 (6 bases). CDR1 and CDR2 (germline): SNHLY, FYNNEI. The CDR3 loop spans 16 amino acids. Trimming pared 4 bases from V and 1 base from J, leaving 14 bases between. For the CDR3, the DNA is TGTGCCAGCAGTGGGGGGGGCGGGAGAAGCAATCAGCCCCAGCATTTT. It specifies CASSGGGGRSNQPQHF.

The rearrangement joins TRBV4-3 to TRBJ1-2; possibly TRBD1 for D (6 bases). Between the trimmed V and J ends, which lost 4 bases and 9 bases, there was a span of 9 bases. The germline V gene has CDR1 LGHNA and CDR2 YSLEER. The CDR3 runs to 11 residues. CDR3 DNA: TGCGCCAGCAGCCTAACAGGGCGCTACACCTTC. It translates to CASSLTGRYTF.

The chain joins TRBV7-9 to TRBJ1-1, with D possibly being TRBD1 (5 bases). The CDR3 loop spans 17 amino acids. CDR1 and CDR2 from the germline V gene are SEHNR and FQNEAQ (reference sequence). Between the trimmed V and J ends, which lost 5 bases and 0 bases, there was a span of 19 bases. The CDR3 bases are TGTGCCAGCAGCCCTAGACTAGGACACACAATGAACACTGAAGCTTTCTTT. Protein sequence: CASSPRLGHTMNTEAFF. The entire variable domain, with the rest obtained from reference TRBV7-9 and TRBJ1-1, is as follows: DTGVSQNPRHKITKRGQNVTFRCDPISEHNRLYWYRQTLGQGPEFLTYFQNEAQLEKSRLLSDRFSAERPKGSFSTLEIQRTEQGDSAMYLCASSPRLGHTMNTEAFFGQGTRLTVV.

This rearrangement joins TRBV7-9 to TRBJ1-1; TRBD1 is a possible D gene (5 bases). V was clipped by 4 bases and J by 1 base, with 7 bases between them. This CDR3 region has 13 residues. From germline, CDR1 is SEHNR and CDR2 FQNEAQ (reference sequence). CDR3 sequence: CASSYGANTEAFF. In DNA form, the CDR3 reads TGTGCCAGCAGCTATGGGGCGAACACTGAAGCTTTCTTT.

Only a few counts were recorded for this clone. The chain links TRBV28 to TRBJ1-1; tentative D call: TRBD1 (6 bases). Deletions cut 4 bases from V and 4 bases from J, with 13 bases between. CDR3 length: 14 residues. The germline V gene has CDR1 MDHEN and CDR2 SYDVKM. The CDR3 is CASSWPRGGTEAFF. In DNA, the CDR3 is TGTGCCAGCAGTTGGCCCAGGGGTGGCACTGAAGCTTTCTTT.

The genes are TRBV6-5 and TRBJ2-7; TRBD2 matches 13 bases. In germline, CDR1 is MNHEY, CDR2 SVGAGI. The CDR3 covers 15 residues. V gave up 4 bases and J gave up 5 bases; unmatched junction bases: 5. The CDR3 DNA reads as TGTGCCAGCAGTTCGCCGGGACTAGCGGGAAACGAGCAGTACTTC. Translating it yields CASSSPGLAGNEQYF.

This rearrangement joins TRBV29-1 to TRBJ2-1; perhaps TRBD1 as D (5 bases). The germline V gene has CDR1 SQVTM and CDR2 ANQGSEA. Trimming pared 0 bases from V and 11 bases from J, leaving 14 bases between. The CDR3 length is 13 residues. CDR3 nucleotides: TGCAGCGTTGAAGATCCTGGCAGGGAAAAGCAGTTCTTC. This sequence encodes CSVEDPGREKQFF.

The chain employs TRBV10-3 and TRBJ2-1; possibly TRBD2 for D (5 bases). Germline CDR1 reads ENHRY; CDR2 reads SYGVKD. V lost 11 bases, J lost 9 bases, and 11 bases lay in between. The CDR3 consists of 10 residues. The CDR3 nucleotides are TGTGCCGCCGGGGTGGGTGAGCAGTTCTTC. This sequence encodes CAAGVGEQFF.

The V call is TRBV6-6, the J call TRBJ2-3, with 7 bases fitting TRBD1. CDR1 is MNHNY and CDR2 is SVGAGI in the germline V gene (reference sequence). The CDR3 runs 15 residues. J was trimmed by 2 bases and V by 6 bases; bases with no gene match: 8. The DNA of the CDR3 is TGTGCCAGCAGCCGGTCAGGGGGACACACAGATACGCAGTATTTT. Translation: CASSRSGGHTDTQYF.

CDR3 in DNA: TGTGCCAGCAGTTGGCAGGGTTACTCCGGGGAGCTGTTTTTT. Translation gives CASSWQGYSGELFF. The rearrangement uses TRBV28 and TRBJ2-2, with D possibly being TRBD1 (5 bases). This CDR3 has 14 amino acids. The V end lost 4 bases, the J end lost 6 bases, and 12 bases lay between the germline ends. The germline V gene encodes CDR1 MDHEN and CDR2 SYDVKM.

This chain connects TRBV28 to TRBJ1-2; TRBD1 matches 8 bases. The CDR3 loop spans 15 amino acids. Germline CDR1 and CDR2: MDHEN and SYDVKM. V gave up 1 base and J gave up 8 bases; unmatched junction bases: 9. Here the CDR3 reads CASSLLQAGTGGYTF. CDR3 nucleotide sequence: TGTGCCAGCAGTTTATTACAGGCAGGGACAGGCGGCTACACCTTC.

The J gene is TRBJ2-7, the V gene TRBV6-5; perhaps TRBD2 as D (5 bases). The CDR3 is made up of 12 amino acids. The ends were cut back, 8 bases at V and 2 bases at J, with 10 bases in the middle. Per germline, CDR1 MNHEY and CDR2 SVGAGI. Here the CDR3 reads CASQRGPYEQYF. The DNA for the CDR3 is TGTGCCAGCCAACGGGGTCCCTACGAGCAGTACTTC.

The chain combines TRBV4-3 with TRBJ1-1; D is perhaps TRBD1 (5 bases). Germline V lookup: CDR1 LGHNA, CDR2 YSLEER. The CDR3 has 14 residues. The V and J ends lost 5 bases and 0 bases respectively, with 10 bases between them. The CDR3 nucleotides are TGCGCCAGCAGCGTTGGGGCATTGAACACTGAAGCTTTCTTT. Its translation is CASSVGALNTEAFF.

CDR3 DNA: TGTGCCAGCAGCTTGGCGGTAGGGGACGAGCAGTACTTC. Its translation: CASSLAVGDEQYF. This sequence joins TRBV5-4 and TRBJ2-7, with D tentatively TRBD1 (5 bases). Germline V gene lookup returns CDR1 SGHNT and CDR2 YYREEE (reference sequence). The ends were cut back, 0 bases at V and 5 bases at J, with 9 bases in the middle. CDR3 length: 13 residues.